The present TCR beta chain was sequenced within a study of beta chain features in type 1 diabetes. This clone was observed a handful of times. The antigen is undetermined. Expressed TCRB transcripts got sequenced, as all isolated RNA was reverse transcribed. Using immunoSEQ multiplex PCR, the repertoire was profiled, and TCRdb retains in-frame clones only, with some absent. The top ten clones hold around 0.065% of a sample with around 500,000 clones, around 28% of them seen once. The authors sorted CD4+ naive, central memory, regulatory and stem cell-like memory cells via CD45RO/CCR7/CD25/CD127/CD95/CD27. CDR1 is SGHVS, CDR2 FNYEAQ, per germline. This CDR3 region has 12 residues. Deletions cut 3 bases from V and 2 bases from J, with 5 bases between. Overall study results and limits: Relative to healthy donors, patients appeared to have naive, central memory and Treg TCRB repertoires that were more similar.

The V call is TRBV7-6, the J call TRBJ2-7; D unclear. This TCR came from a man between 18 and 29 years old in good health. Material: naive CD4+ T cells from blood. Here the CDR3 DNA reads TGTGCCAGCAGCTTGTCCCCCTACGAGCAGTACTTC. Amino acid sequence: CASSLSPYEQYF.